These 21 T cell receptor beta chains were all obtained from the same sample, sequenced in a study of shared clonotypes between healthy human individuals. Method: immunoSEQ multiplex PCR; TCRdb's copy keeps in-frame clones and lacks some. Of some 2,400,000 clones in the sample, roughly 95% were seen once. Source material: naive CD4+ T cells sorted from blood. Regarding subset: CD45RA+ positively selected. These receptors all stem from a young man in good health.

This chain connects TRBV7-2 to TRBJ2-1; maybe TRBD2 (5 bases). Trimming left V 6 bases short and J 14 bases short, with 14 bases between. The CDR3 extends over 11 amino acids. Germline CDR1 SGHTA, CDR2 FQGNSA. The chain's CDR3 is CASSAGLGKFF. CDR3 bases: TGTGCCAGCAGTGCTGGACTTGGGAAGTTCTTC.

The J gene is TRBJ2-5, the V gene TRBV5-1, with a tentative D call TRBD2 (6 bases). Germline CDR1 SGHRS, CDR2 YFSETQ. The CDR3 has 14 amino acids. V was clipped by 2 bases and J by 2 bases, with 10 bases between them. The CDR3: CASSFGGGQETQYF. Written as DNA, the CDR3 is TGCGCCAGCAGCTTCGGAGGAGGGCAAGAGACCCAGTACTTC. The full variable domain, in which reference TRBV5-1 and TRBJ2-5 provide the parts outside the CDR3, is KAGVTQTPRYLIKTRGQQVTLSCSPISGHRSVSWYQQTPGQGLQFLFEYFSETQRNKGNFPGRFSGRQFSNSRSEMNVSTLELGDSALYLCASSFGGGQETQYFGPGTRLLVL.

The chain employs TRBV29-1 and TRBJ1-1; D ambiguous. Deletions cut 0 bases from V and 3 bases from J, with 11 bases between. CDR3 size: 14 residues. Germline V gene sequence: CDR1 SQVTM, CDR2 ANQGSEA. DNA of the CDR3: TGCAGCGTTGAAGAGATTCGGGATTACACTGAAGCTTTCTTT. It translates to CSVEEIRDYTEAFF.

The J gene is TRBJ1-2, the V gene TRBV9; 7 bases match TRBD1. CDR3 length: 15 amino acids. The trim removed 3 bases at V and 3 bases at J, leaving 8 bases unmatched. The germline CDR1 and CDR2 sequences are SGDLS and YYNGEE. CDR3 sequence (DNA): TGTGCCAGCAGCGCCAATAGAGACAGGGACTATGGCTACACCTTC. Amino acids: CASSANRDRDYGYTF.

The chain recombines TRBV2 with TRBJ1-1, with D hard to call. Trimming took off 7 bases at V and 5 bases at J, with 20 bases between the two ends. The CDR3 loop spans 15 amino acids. Germline loops: CDR1 SNHLY, CDR2 FYNNEI. CDR3 protein: CASTQVMAAGTEAFF. The CDR3 nucleotides are TGTGCCAGCACCCAAGTAATGGCGGCGGGTACTGAAGCTTTCTTT.

This rearrangement joins TRBV6-1 to TRBJ2-7; D may be TRBD1 (6 bases). Germline CDR1 is MNHNS and CDR2 is SASEGT. Between the trimmed V and J ends, which lost 8 bases and 4 bases, there was a span of 18 bases. The CDR3 is 14 residues long. The CDR3 spells CASELQGRAYEQYF. In nucleotides, the CDR3 is TGTGCCAGCGAGTTACAGGGTAGGGCTTACGAGCAGTACTTC.

The chain carries TRBV9 and TRBJ2-2; 7 positions agree with TRBD2. V lost 3 bases, J lost 8 bases, and 13 bases stayed unmatched. The CDR3 extends over 16 amino acids. From germline, CDR1 is SGDLS and CDR2 YYNGEE. CDR3 sequence: CASSARAVAGAGELFF. CDR3 DNA: TGTGCCAGCAGCGCCCGAGCGGTGGCGGGAGCTGGGGAGCTGTTTTTT.

The chain uses TRBV28 and TRBJ2-5; D is tentatively TRBD1 or TRBD2 (5 bases each). This CDR3 region has 13 residues. CDR1 and CDR2 (germline): MDHEN, SYDVKM. The V end was cut by 7 bases, the J end by 5 bases, with 14 bases between. The CDR3 DNA is TGTGCCAGCACTCTCTCGGGGCAGGAGACCCAGTACTTC. This translates into CASTLSGQETQYF.

This rearrangement joins TRBV5-1 to TRBJ2-7; the match to TRBD1 covers 9 bases. The ends lost 4 bases at V and 6 bases at J; junction bases unmatched: 11. The CDR3 is 15 amino acids. CDR1 SGHRS and CDR2 YFSETQ come from the germline V gene. CDR3 DNA sequence: TGCGCCAGCAGCCACACCGCCGGGACAGGGCTCGAGCAGTACTTC. Translation: CASSHTAGTGLEQYF.

This chain joins TRBV5-1 and TRBJ1-1; no clear D. Trimming cost V 6 bases and J 3 bases, with 9 bases left between them. The CDR3 contains 12 residues. The V gene's germline CDR1 is SGHRS and CDR2 YFSETQ. CDR3 in amino acids: CASKAGDTEAFF. The CDR3 DNA is TGCGCCAGCAAGGCAGGTGACACTGAAGCTTTCTTT.

This sequence joins TRBV30 and TRBJ1-6; unclear D gene. The CDR3 is made up of 14 amino acids. Germline V gene lookup returns CDR1 GTSNPN and CDR2 SVGIG (reference sequence). The ends were cut back, 0 bases at V and 8 bases at J, with 11 bases in the middle. The CDR3 DNA follows: TGTGCCTGGAGTGTACGAACAGCGGATTCACCCCTCCACTTT. It is translated as CAWSVRTADSPLHF.

The chain combines TRBV7-2 with TRBJ2-7, with TRBD2 matching 7 bases. Germline lookup yields CDR1 SGHTA and CDR2 FQGNSA. V gave up 5 bases and J gave up 5 bases; unmatched junction bases: 9. The CDR3 is made up of 14 amino acids. The CDR3 reads CASSRGGPGNEQYF. The CDR3 coding sequence is TGTGCCAGCAGCCGGGGAGGGCCGGGAAACGAGCAGTACTTC.

This rearrangement joins TRBV10-1 to TRBJ1-6; 8 bases map to TRBD1. Germline CDR1 reads WNHNN; CDR2 reads SYGVQD (reference sequence). The CDR3 loop spans 15 amino acids. The V gene end was trimmed by 6 bases and the J gene end by 6 bases; junction bases not matched to a gene: 7. The CDR3 sequence: CASSVQGARNSPLHF. The CDR3 bases are TGCGCCAGCAGCGTCCAGGGGGCGCGTAATTCACCCCTCCACTTT.

This chain links TRBV5-6 with TRBJ1-5; no firm D call. Trimming removed 6 bases from V and 2 bases from J, with 15 bases in between. The CDR3 spans 15 residues. CDR1 is SGHDT, CDR2 YYEEEE, per germline. The CDR3 DNA follows: TGTGCCAGCACCCCCTCGGGGTCGCGCAATCAGCCCCAGCATTTT. This codes for CASTPSGSRNQPQHF.

The CDR3 DNA reads as TGTGCCAGCAGCTTGACAGGGGGGAGCTATGGCTACACCTTC. Translation gives CASSLTGGSYGYTF. This rearrangement joins TRBV14 to TRBJ1-2, with 9 nucleotides matching TRBD1. The J segment lost 4 bases and the V segment lost 5 bases, leaving 5 bases of the junction unmatched. The CDR3 covers 14 residues. CDR1 SGHDN and CDR2 FVKESK come from the germline V gene.

This chain connects TRBV7-8 to TRBJ1-2; D not certain. Germline CDR1 SGHVS, CDR2 FQNEAQ. The CDR3 runs 13 residues. The V end was cut by 5 bases, the J end by 8 bases, with 15 bases between. The CDR3 DNA is TGTGCCAGCAGCCAAGCACAAACGGGAGGCTACACCTTC. Its protein product is CASSQAQTGGYTF.

The chain couples TRBV18 to TRBJ1-1; D uncertain. V was clipped by 1 base and J by 11 bases, with 11 bases between them. Germline-derived CDR1 and CDR2 are KGHSH and LQKENI. CDR3 length: 12 residues. This CDR3 is CASSPQGMGAFF. The CDR3 DNA sequence: TGTGCCAGCTCACCACAGGGTATGGGGGCTTTCTTT.

The table lists this clone with a count of one. The V and J genes are TRBV10-3 and TRBJ2-7, with 11 bases that match TRBD2. The V segment lost 5 bases and the J segment 5 bases; nucleotides outside the gene matches: 8. The CDR3 consists of 15 residues. Germline assignment: CDR1 ENHRY and CDR2 SYGVKD. The CDR3 DNA follows: TGTGCCATCAGTCCGGCACTAGCGGGAGACAACGAGCAGTACTTC. This gives the protein CAISPALAGDNEQYF.

This chain links TRBV5-1 with TRBJ1-3; D unclear. V was pared by 1 base and J by 4 bases, with 6 bases between. The germline V gene has CDR1 SGHRS and CDR2 YFSETQ. This CDR3 is built from 13 residues. The CDR3: CASSLSQGNTIYF. The CDR3 bases are TGCGCCAGCAGCTTGAGTCAGGGAAACACCATATATTTT. Full variable domain (rest looked up from reference TRBV5-1 and TRBJ1-3): KAGVTQTPRYLIKTRGQQVTLSCSPISGHRSVSWYQQTPGQGLQFLFEYFSETQRNKGNFPGRFSGRQFSNSRSEMNVSTLELGDSALYLCASSLSQGNTIYFGEGSWLTVV.

This chain joins TRBV10-3 and TRBJ2-2; 9 nucleotides match TRBD1. V was clipped by 3 bases and J by 5 bases; unmatched bases: 4. Germline CDR1 is ENHRY and CDR2 is SYGVKD. The CDR3 runs to 15 residues. CDR3 nucleotide sequence: TGTGCCATCAGTGACAGGACAGGGGATACCGGGGAGCTGTTTTTT. Its protein is CAISDRTGDTGELFF.

This chain joins TRBV4-2 and TRBJ2-1; TRBD2 matches at 7 bases. J lost 7 bases, V lost 3 bases, and 3 bases had no gene match. This CDR3 has 13 residues. The germline CDR1 and CDR2 sequences are LGHNA and YNFKEQ. CDR3: CASSQQGGNEQFF. The CDR3 coding sequence is TGTGCCAGCAGCCAGCAGGGAGGGAATGAGCAGTTCTTC.